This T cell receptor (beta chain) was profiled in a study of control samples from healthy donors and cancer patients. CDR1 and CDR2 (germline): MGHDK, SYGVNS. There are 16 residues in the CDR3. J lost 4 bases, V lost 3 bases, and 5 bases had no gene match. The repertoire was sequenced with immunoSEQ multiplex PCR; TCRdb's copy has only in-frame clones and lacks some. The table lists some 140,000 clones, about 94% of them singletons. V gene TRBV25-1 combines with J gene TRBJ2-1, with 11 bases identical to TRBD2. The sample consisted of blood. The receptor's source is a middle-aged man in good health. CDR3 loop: CASSDLLAGAYNEQFF. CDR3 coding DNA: TGTGCCAGCAGTGATTTACTAGCGGGGGCATACAATGAGCAGTTCTTC.